This T cell receptor beta chain was captured in a study of blood T cells in healthy people across ages. For the second PCR, which ran for about 6 to 12 cycles, a sample-barcoded 5' primer and a J-beta primer mix were used. TCRdb re-analysed the 5' RACE reads in MiXCR, keeping a single row per CDR3 protein. The table includes more than 1.4 million distinct CDR3 sequences, around 39% detected once. This clonotype was detected once. Sequencing was performed on blood. The TCR sequence derives from a young woman in good health.

The DNA for the CDR3 is TGCAGTGCTAGGGGATTACAGGGGGCTCACTATGGCTACACCTTC. As protein: CSARGLQGAHYGYTF. The rearrangement uses TRBV20-1 and TRBJ1-2, with 9 bases matching TRBD1. J gave up 3 bases and V 3 bases, and 8 bases lay outside the gene matches. Germline CDR1 is DFQATT and CDR2 is SNEGSKA (reference sequence). CDR3 length equals 15 residues.